This TCR beta chain was profiled in a study of siplizumab effects on memory and regulatory T cells. Points on this clone: Its cognate antigen is unknown.

Libraries were prepared by immunoSEQ multiplex PCR; TCRdb keeps only in-frame clonotypes and omits some of them. The repertoire holds roughly 97,000 clones, with roughly 92% as singletons. Findings and limits, study-wide: Siplizumab produced a significant drop in alloreactive sequences attributable to unstimulated CD4+ memory cells. Naive T cells appeared more diverse than memory cells and seemed to be major alloresponse contributors. Few alloreactive clones mapped to unstimulated subsets.

The CDR3 loop spans 14 amino acids. The V gene's germline CDR1 is SNHLY and CDR2 FYNNEI. V was shortened by 9 bases and J by 1 base, with 15 bases between the two germline ends. This clonotype was sampled from a human donor in good health. The sequencing sample was made of Tregs sorted from blood. The chain joins TRBV2 to TRBJ1-1, with a weak D call TRBD1 (5 bases). The CDR3 spells CARKGHYANTEAFF. The CDR3 DNA is TGTGCCAGAAAAGGACATTACGCGAACACTGAAGCTTTCTTT.